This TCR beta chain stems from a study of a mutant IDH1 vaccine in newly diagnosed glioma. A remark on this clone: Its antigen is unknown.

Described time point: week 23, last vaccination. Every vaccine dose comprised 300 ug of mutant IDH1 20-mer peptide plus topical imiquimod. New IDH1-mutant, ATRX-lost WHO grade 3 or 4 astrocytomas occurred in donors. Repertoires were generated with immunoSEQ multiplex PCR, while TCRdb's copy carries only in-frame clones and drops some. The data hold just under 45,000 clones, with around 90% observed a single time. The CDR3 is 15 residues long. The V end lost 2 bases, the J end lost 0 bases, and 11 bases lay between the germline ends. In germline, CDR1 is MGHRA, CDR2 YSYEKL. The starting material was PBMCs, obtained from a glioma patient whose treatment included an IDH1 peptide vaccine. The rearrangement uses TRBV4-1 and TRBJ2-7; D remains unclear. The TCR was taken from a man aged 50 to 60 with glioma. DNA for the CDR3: TGCGCCAGCAGCCAAAACTCAGGTTACTCCTACGAGCAGTACTTC. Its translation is CASSQNSGYSYEQYF.